This TCR beta chain was retrieved from a study of response to subunit inactivated influenza vaccine. Whole-study findings and limits: After each seasonal influenza vaccination, few new T cells are recruited, the authors suggested.

MiXCR, run by TCRdb on the RT-PCR reads, gives a single entry per CDR3 protein. The sample lists around 530,000 distinct CDR3 sequences, approximately 12% occurring once. Trimming removed 7 bases from V and 5 bases from J, with 15 bases in between. The CDR3 has 14 residues. Looked up from germline, CDR1 is MNHEY and CDR2 is SVGEGT. As concerns this clonotype: As yet, its antigen is unknown.

This chain links TRBV6-2 or TRBV6-3 with TRBJ1-5; D may be TRBD1 (5 bases). The sample in question was PBMCs from blood, obtained on the day of vaccination. The sequence derives from a man in his fifties who received an inactivated influenza vaccine. The CDR3 nucleotides read TGTGCCAGCAACTTATCGCCAGGGTATCAGCCCCAGCATTTT. Translated: CASNLSPGYQPQHF.